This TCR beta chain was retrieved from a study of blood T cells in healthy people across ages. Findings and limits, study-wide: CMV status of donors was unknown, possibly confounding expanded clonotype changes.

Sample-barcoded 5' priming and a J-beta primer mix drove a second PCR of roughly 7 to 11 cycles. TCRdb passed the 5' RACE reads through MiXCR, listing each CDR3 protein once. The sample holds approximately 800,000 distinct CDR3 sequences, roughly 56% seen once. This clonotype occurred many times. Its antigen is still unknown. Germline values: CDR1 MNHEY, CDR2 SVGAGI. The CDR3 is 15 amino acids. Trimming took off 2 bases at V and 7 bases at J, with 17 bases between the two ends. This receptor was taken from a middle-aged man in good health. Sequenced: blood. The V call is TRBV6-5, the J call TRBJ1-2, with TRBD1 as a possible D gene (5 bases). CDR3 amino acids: CASSYESAGLGGYTF. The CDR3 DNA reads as TGTGCCAGCAGTTACGAGTCTGCGGGGCTGGGTGGCTACACCTTC.